Shown below are 31 T cell receptor beta chains from a single sample sequenced in a study of molecular identifiers for immune sequencing clone quantification. Via MiXCR, TCRdb re-called the PCR reads, giving one row per CDR3 protein. Among 85,000 to 90,000 distinct CDR3 sequences listed, roughly 19% were seen once. The sequenced material came from naive CD8+ T cells from blood, with Jurkat cell RNA spiked in. Documented subset: FACS-sorted CD8+CD4-CCR7+CD45RA+ naive T cells. The source of these receptors is a human donor in good health. Some libraries in this study had Jurkat cell RNA spiked in.

The V gene is TRBV27, the J gene TRBJ2-1, with no clear D. The CDR3 loop spans 14 amino acids. Germline CDR1 reads MNHEY; CDR2 reads SMNVEV (reference sequence). V lost 0 bases, J lost 9 bases, and 12 bases lay in between. The CDR3 coding sequence is TGTGCCAGCAGTTTATCGTCTATGGATGTTGAGCAGTTCTTC. It codes for CASSLSSMDVEQFF.

Remarks on this clonotype: A read error is possible here, since a much larger clone lies one base away. Likely a read error: the CDR3 ends without its conserved phenylalanine or tryptophan. This chain uses TRBV13 with TRBJ2-3; tentatively, D is TRBD2 (5 bases). Germline CDR1 PRHDT, CDR2 FYEKMQ (reference sequence). The CDR3 loop spans 16 amino acids. The germline V and J ends were trimmed by 8 bases and 0 bases, with 18 bases remaining between them. The CDR3 DNA sequence: TGTGCCAGCGCCTTGGAGGTGAGAAGAAGCACAGATACGCAGTATTCT. This gives the protein CASALEVRRSTDTQYS.

This clonotype was recorded many times. This sequence joins TRBV12-3 or TRBV12-4 and TRBJ1-5; TRBD1 matches 8 bases. CDR3 length equals 13 residues. V lost 7 bases, J lost 5 bases, and 4 bases stayed unmatched. CDR3 loop: CASKGQGDQPQHF. The CDR3 DNA reads as TGTGCCAGCAAAGGACAGGGAGATCAGCCCCAGCATTTT.

Ten or more counts support this clonotype. This chain joins TRBV7-3 and TRBJ2-7; 8 bases agree with TRBD2. The germline V gene encodes CDR1 SGHTA and CDR2 FQGTGA. V gave up 6 bases and J gave up 3 bases; unmatched junction bases: 10. The CDR3 is made up of 15 amino acids. The CDR3 DNA sequence: TGTGCCAGCAGTCCTAGCGGGTCAGCCATCTACGAGCAGTACTTC. It encodes CASSPSGSAIYEQYF. The variable domain in full, completed from reference TRBV7-3 and TRBJ2-7, reads GAGVSQTPSNKVTEKGKYVELRCDPISGHTALYWYRQSLGQGPEFLIYFQGTGAADDSGLPNDRFFAVRPEGSVSTLKIQRTERGDSAVYLCASSPSGSAIYEQYFGPGTRLTVT.

Concerning this clonotype itself: The missing conserved phenylalanine or tryptophan at the end of this CDR3 makes a read error likely. This rearrangement joins TRBV19 to TRBJ2-1, with 11 bases lining up with TRBD2. V was clipped by 8 bases and J by 7 bases; unmatched bases: 4. This CDR3 has 13 amino acids. The V gene's germline CDR1 is LNHDA and CDR2 SQIVND (reference sequence). CDR3 in DNA: TGTGCCAGTTTAGCGGGAGGGGGTAATGAGCAGTTCCTC. Its protein product is CASLAGGGNEQFL.

Many counts were recorded for this clonotype. V and J are TRBV7-9 and TRBJ1-4; TRBD1 matches at 8 bases. With V trimmed by 4 bases and J by 6 bases, 10 bases remained unmatched. CDR1 and CDR2 (germline): SEHNR, FQNEAQ (reference sequence). The CDR3 has 16 residues. In DNA form, the CDR3 reads TGTGCCAGCAGCTCATTCGTAGGGGACAGGCATGAAAAACTGTTTTTT. Translating it yields CASSSFVGDRHEKLFF.

The table lists this clonotype with many counts. The chain combines TRBV6-5 with TRBJ2-7; D gene uncertain. V dropped 6 bases and J dropped 0 bases, with 6 bases sitting between them. Germline CDR1 MNHEY, CDR2 SVGAGI. The CDR3 is 12 residues long. This chain's CDR3 is CASRGSSYEQYF. The CDR3 DNA is TGTGCCAGCAGGGGTAGCTCCTACGAGCAGTACTTC.

This clonotype was observed at least ten times. The rearrangement links TRBV7-9 to TRBJ2-7; 10 bases align to TRBD1. This CDR3 is built from 14 residues. Germline CDR1 reads SEHNR; CDR2 reads FQNEAQ (reference sequence). The V and J ends lost 4 bases and 3 bases, in that order; junction bases with no gene match: 3. CDR3 amino acids: CASSSTGGFYEQYF. The DNA for the CDR3 is TGTGCCAGCAGCTCGACAGGGGGCTTCTACGAGCAGTACTTC.

This clonotype was observed at least ten times. The chain employs TRBV19 and TRBJ2-7, with 8 bases matching TRBD2. V lost 4 bases, J lost 3 bases, and 8 bases stayed unmatched. Germline V gene sequence: CDR1 LNHDA, CDR2 SQIVND (reference sequence). The CDR3 sequence is 15 residues long. The CDR3, as DNA: TGTGCCAGTAGTACTAGTAGCGGGATAAACTACGAGCAGTACTTC. This translates into CASSTSSGINYEQYF.

The sample holds many counts of this clonotype. The V call is TRBV7-9, the J call TRBJ1-1; D is perhaps TRBD1 (6 bases). This CDR3 comprises 15 residues. In germline, CDR1 is SEHNR, CDR2 FQNEAQ (reference sequence). Trimming shortened V by 1 base and J by 0 bases, and 9 bases separated the two germline ends. The chain's CDR3 is CASSLGGGVNTEAFF. CDR3 DNA: TGTGCCAGCAGCTTAGGAGGGGGAGTGAACACTGAAGCTTTCTTT.

This clonotype was recorded at least ten times. The genes are TRBV20-1 and TRBJ2-7; 9 bases align to TRBD2. The J segment lost 5 bases and the V segment lost 3 bases, leaving 26 bases of the junction unmatched. Germline V gene lookup returns CDR1 DFQATT and CDR2 SNEGSKA (reference sequence). This CDR3 comprises 20 residues. CDR3 DNA sequence: TGCAGTGCTAGTGAGTTTATTAGCGTGACCAGCGGGAGGAGAAGGGACGAGCAGTACTTC. The encoded protein is CSASEFISVTSGRRRDEQYF.

This clonotype came up many times. The chain combines TRBV4-1 with TRBJ1-6; maybe TRBD1 (5 bases). The germline gives CDR1 MGHRA, CDR2 YSYEKL. This CDR3 has 18 residues. The ends were cut back, 0 bases at V and 3 bases at J, with 15 bases in the middle. CDR3 residues: CASSQDPRAGSYNSPLHF. The DNA of the CDR3 is TGCGCCAGCAGCCAAGATCCGAGGGCAGGGAGCTATAATTCACCCCTCCACTTT.

This clonotype has ten or more counts. This rearrangement joins TRBV27 to TRBJ2-3; 8 positions match TRBD1. Per the germline V gene, CDR1 is MNHEY and CDR2 is SMNVEV (reference sequence). CDR3 length: 17 amino acids. J lost 5 bases, V lost 5 bases, and 15 bases had no gene match. The DNA of the CDR3 is TGTGCCAGCAGTCCAGCCACCCCTCAGGGGGCTTTAGATACGCAGTATTTT. It yields the protein CASSPATPQGALDTQYF.

This clonotype was recorded many times. This chain uses TRBV20-1 with TRBJ2-1; 7 bases match TRBD1. There are 19 residues in the CDR3. Germline CDR1 reads DFQATT; CDR2 reads SNEGSKA (reference sequence). With V trimmed by 0 bases and J by 1 base, 15 bases remained unmatched. The CDR3 DNA is TGCAGTGCTAGAGATCCTAGGGGGCTTACGTCCTGGTCCTACAATGAGCAGTTCTTC. This codes for CSARDPRGLTSWSYNEQFF.

This clonotype was seen many times. The genes are TRBV7-9 and TRBJ1-2, with D maybe TRBD1 (5 bases). Germline CDR1 reads SEHNR; CDR2 reads FQNEAQ (reference sequence). With 3 bases removed from V and 6 bases from J, the gap between germline ends came to 17 bases. The CDR3 has 15 residues. The CDR3 protein is CASSLGRDPSNGYTF. DNA for the CDR3: TGTGCCAGCAGCTTGGGCAGGGATCCCTCAAATGGCTACACCTTC. Combining the CDR3 with reference TRBV7-9 and TRBJ1-2 gives the whole variable domain DTGVSQNPRHKITKRGQNVTFRCDPISEHNRLYWYRQTLGQGPEFLTYFQNEAQLEKSRLLSDRFSAERPKGSFSTLEIQRTEQGDSAMYLCASSLGRDPSNGYTFGSGTRLTVV.

This clonotype was seen at least ten times. The chain employs TRBV19 and TRBJ1-1; D is unclear. CDR1 and CDR2 from the germline V gene are LNHDA and SQIVND (reference sequence). This CDR3 comprises 16 residues. Deletions cut 6 bases from V and 4 bases from J, with 21 bases between. The CDR3 bases are TGTGCCAGTAGAATATTCGGGGAGGGTATGTTCACTGAAGCTTTCTTT. Its protein is CASRIFGEGMFTEAFF.

The V and J genes are TRBV5-6 and TRBJ1-1; D may be TRBD1 (5 bases). The CDR3 has 16 amino acids. The V gene lost 4 bases and the J gene lost 2 bases, with 18 bases spanning the gap. Germline assignment: CDR1 SGHDT and CDR2 YYEEEE. The CDR3 sequence is CASSPPLGGLNTEAFF. DNA for the CDR3: TGTGCCAGCAGCCCACCCCTGGGGGGTCTTAACACTGAAGCTTTCTTT.

The table lists this clonotype with many counts. The rearrangement uses TRBV6-5 and TRBJ2-2; TRBD1 aligns across 7 bases. The length of the CDR3 is 12 residues. With 7 bases clipped from V and 6 bases from J, the junction kept 2 bases outside the gene matches. In germline, CDR1 is MNHEY, CDR2 SVGAGI. The CDR3: CASKGQAGELFF. The CDR3 coding sequence is TGTGCCAGCAAAGGACAGGCCGGGGAGCTGTTTTTT.

The chain joins TRBV21-1 to TRBJ2-6; no DNA check was done on the table's D call, TRBD1. TRBV21-1 is designated a pseudogene. This CDR3 is 17 amino acids long. In DNA, the CDR3 is TGTGCCAGCAGGGAAGCGGGAAAGGGTCCTGGGGCCAACGCCCTGACTTTC. Translation: CASREAGKGPGANALTF.

This clonotype came up many times. The rearrangement links TRBV7-2 to TRBJ2-1; a weak D match, TRBD2 (6 bases). Germline V gene data show CDR1 as SGHTA and CDR2 as FQGNSA. The CDR3 is 18 residues long. V gave up 5 bases and J gave up 0 bases, with 20 bases separating them. In nucleotides, the CDR3 is TGTGCCAGCAGCCCCAACCCTATAGGGACTTACTCCTACAATGAGCAGTTCTTC. Residues: CASSPNPIGTYSYNEQFF.

This clonotype was seen at least ten times. The chain is built from TRBV6-6 and TRBJ2-3; 7 nucleotides line up with TRBD2. V lost 2 bases, J lost 14 bases, and 10 bases stayed unmatched. CDR1 and CDR2 (germline): MNHNY, SVGAGI (reference sequence). The CDR3 covers 13 residues. CDR3 in DNA: TGTGCCAGCAGTTACACGATAAGTGGGGGGGGGTATTTT. Encoded protein: CASSYTISGGGYF.

This clonotype came up many times. V is TRBV4-3 and J is TRBJ1-4; weak D call: TRBD1 (6 bases). Trimming pared 0 bases from V and 5 bases from J, leaving 16 bases between. The CDR3 extends over 17 amino acids. Germline V gene sequence: CDR1 LGHNA, CDR2 YSLEER. For the CDR3, the DNA is TGCGCCAGCAGCCAAGAGGGGGGGGGGCGAAGGAATGAAAAACTGTTTTTT. This translates into CASSQEGGGRRNEKLFF.

This clonotype showed up many times. The chain carries TRBV29-1 and TRBJ1-3; 8 bases fit TRBD1. Germline V CDR1 and CDR2: SQVTM, ANQGSEA. The CDR3 is made up of 14 amino acids. J gave up 4 bases and V 4 bases, and 6 bases lay outside the gene matches. The CDR3 is CSVAGGWGGNTIYF. CDR3 coding DNA: TGCAGCGTTGCAGGGGGCTGGGGAGGAAACACCATATATTTT.

This clonotype appeared a few times. A single base separates this from a much larger clone, so it may be a read error. The chain carries TRBV7-9 and TRBJ1-4; D ambiguous. Germline V gene sequence: CDR1 SEHNR, CDR2 FQNEAQ (reference sequence). Trimming removed 3 bases at V and 3 bases at J, with 5 bases between. CDR3 length equals 13 residues. The CDR3 region is CASSFAANEKLFF. CDR3 coding DNA: TGTGCCAGCAGCTTTGCAGCTAATGAAAAACTGTTTTTT.

This clonotype was counted at least ten times. The V gene is TRBV7-9, the J gene TRBJ2-5; TRBD1 might be the D (6 bases). CDR3 size: 15 residues. The germline V and J ends were trimmed by 4 bases and 1 base, with 13 bases remaining between them. Germline V gene data show CDR1 as SEHNR and CDR2 as FQNEAQ (reference sequence). CDR3 sequence (DNA): TGTGCCAGCAGCTCCTCGGACAGCATCCAAGAGACCCAGTACTTC. Protein: CASSSSDSIQETQYF.

This clonotype was recorded at least ten times. V is TRBV6-2 or TRBV6-3 and J is TRBJ2-2, with D uncertain. V lost 2 bases to trimming and J lost 6 bases, with 13 bases between them. There are 15 residues in the CDR3. Germline V lookup: CDR1 MNHEY, CDR2 SVGEGT. CDR3 sequence reads: CASSYSLGLSGELFF. CDR3 nucleotide sequence: TGTGCCAGCAGTTACAGTCTGGGGTTGTCCGGGGAGCTGTTTTTT.

This clonotype was observed at least ten times. This chain joins TRBV12-3 or TRBV12-4 and TRBJ2-1; 7 nucleotides agree with TRBD1. V lost 6 bases and J lost 7; bases outside the gene matches: 3. The CDR3 sequence is 12 residues long. CDR3 sequence: CASRQQGNEQFF. The CDR3 nucleotides are TGTGCCAGCAGACAACAGGGGAATGAGCAGTTCTTC.

In this sample, this clonotype turned up many times. J is TRBJ2-1 and V is TRBV12-3 or TRBV12-4; tentatively, D is TRBD1 (6 bases). There are 14 residues in the CDR3. Trimming removed 3 bases from V and 5 bases from J, with 11 bases in between. This CDR3 is CASSFVSGDNEQFF. CDR3 DNA: TGTGCCAGCAGTTTTGTTTCAGGGGACAATGAGCAGTTCTTC.

The sample holds many counts of this clonotype. The chain joins TRBV6-6 to TRBJ2-1; D might be TRBD1 (6 bases). The germline V and J ends were trimmed by 5 bases and 0 bases, with 11 bases remaining between them. From germline, CDR1 is MNHNY and CDR2 SVGAGI (reference sequence). This CDR3 region has 15 residues. The CDR3 region is CASSHTGSSYNEQFF. The CDR3 region has the DNA TGTGCCAGCAGTCATACAGGGAGCTCCTACAATGAGCAGTTCTTC.

At least ten counts were recorded for this clonotype. The chain links TRBV19 to TRBJ2-6, with D hard to call. This CDR3 is 16 amino acids long. The germline gives CDR1 LNHDA, CDR2 SQIVND (reference sequence). Trimming stripped 6 bases from V and 1 base from J, with 13 bases between. The DNA for the CDR3 is TGTGCCAGTAGGACCCTGGGTCCTTCTGGGGCCAACGTCCTGACTTTC. This codes for CASRTLGPSGANVLTF. Using reference TRBV19 and TRBJ2-6 for the parts outside the CDR3, the full variable domain is DGGITQSPKYLFRKEGQNVTLSCEQNLNHDAMYWYRQDPGQGLRLIYYSQIVNDFQKGDIAEGYSVSREKKESFPLTVTSAQKNPTAFYLCASRTLGPSGANVLTFGAGSRLTVL.

This clonotype was seen at least ten times. V is TRBV5-5 and J is TRBJ2-7; D is unresolved. V was pared by 0 bases and J by 3 bases, with 10 bases between. The CDR3 has 14 residues. The germline V gene encodes CDR1 SGHKS and CDR2 YYEKEE (reference sequence). The CDR3 region is CASSLEGRFYEQYF. In DNA, the CDR3 is TGTGCCAGCAGCTTGGAGGGCAGGTTCTACGAGCAGTACTTC.